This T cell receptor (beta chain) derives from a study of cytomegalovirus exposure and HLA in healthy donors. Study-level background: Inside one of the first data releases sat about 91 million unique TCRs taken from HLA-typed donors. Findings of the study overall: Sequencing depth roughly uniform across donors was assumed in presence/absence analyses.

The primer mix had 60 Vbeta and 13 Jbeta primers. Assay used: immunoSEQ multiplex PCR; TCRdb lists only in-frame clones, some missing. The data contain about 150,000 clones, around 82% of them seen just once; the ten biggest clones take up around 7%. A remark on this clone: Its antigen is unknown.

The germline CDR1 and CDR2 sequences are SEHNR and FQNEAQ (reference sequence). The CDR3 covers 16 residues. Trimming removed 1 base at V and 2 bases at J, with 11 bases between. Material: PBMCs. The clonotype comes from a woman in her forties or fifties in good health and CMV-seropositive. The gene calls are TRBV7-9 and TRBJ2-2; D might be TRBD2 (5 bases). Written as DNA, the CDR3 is TGTGCCAGCAGCTTAGAGGGAGTTACCAACACCGGGGAGCTGTTTTTT. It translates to CASSLEGVTNTGELFF.